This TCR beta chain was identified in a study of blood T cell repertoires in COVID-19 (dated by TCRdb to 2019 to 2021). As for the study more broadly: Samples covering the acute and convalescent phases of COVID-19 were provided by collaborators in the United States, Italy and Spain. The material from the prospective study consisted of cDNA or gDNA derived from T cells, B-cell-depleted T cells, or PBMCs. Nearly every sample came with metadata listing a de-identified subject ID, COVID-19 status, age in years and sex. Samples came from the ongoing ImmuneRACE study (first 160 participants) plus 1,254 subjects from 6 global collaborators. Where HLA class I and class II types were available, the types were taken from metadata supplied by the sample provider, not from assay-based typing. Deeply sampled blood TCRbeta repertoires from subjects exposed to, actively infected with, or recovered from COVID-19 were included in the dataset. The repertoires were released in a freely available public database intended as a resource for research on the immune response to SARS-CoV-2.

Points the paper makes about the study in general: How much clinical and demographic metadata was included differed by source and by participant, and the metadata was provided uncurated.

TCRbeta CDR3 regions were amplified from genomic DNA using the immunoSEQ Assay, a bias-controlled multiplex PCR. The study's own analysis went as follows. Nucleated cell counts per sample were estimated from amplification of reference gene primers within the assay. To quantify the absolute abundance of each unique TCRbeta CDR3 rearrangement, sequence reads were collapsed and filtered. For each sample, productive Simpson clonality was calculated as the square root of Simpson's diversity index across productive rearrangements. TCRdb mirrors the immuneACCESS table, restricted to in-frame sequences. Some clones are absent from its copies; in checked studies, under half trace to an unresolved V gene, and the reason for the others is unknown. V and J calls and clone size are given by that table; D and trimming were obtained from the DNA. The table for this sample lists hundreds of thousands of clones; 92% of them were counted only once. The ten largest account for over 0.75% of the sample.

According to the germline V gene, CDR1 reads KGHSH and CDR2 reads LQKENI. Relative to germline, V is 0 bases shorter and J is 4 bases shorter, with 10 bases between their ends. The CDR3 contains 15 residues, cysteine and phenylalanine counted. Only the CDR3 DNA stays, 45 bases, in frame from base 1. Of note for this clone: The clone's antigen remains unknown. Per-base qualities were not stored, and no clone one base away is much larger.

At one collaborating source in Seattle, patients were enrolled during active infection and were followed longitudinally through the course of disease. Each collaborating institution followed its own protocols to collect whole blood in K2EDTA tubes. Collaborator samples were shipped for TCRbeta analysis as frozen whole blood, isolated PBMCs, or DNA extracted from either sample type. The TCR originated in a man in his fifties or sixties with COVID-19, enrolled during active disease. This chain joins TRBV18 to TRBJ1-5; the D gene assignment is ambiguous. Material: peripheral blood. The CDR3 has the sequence CASSPPGGLNQPQHF. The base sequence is TGTGCCAGCTCACCACCGGGAGGGCTTAATCAGCCCCAGCATTTT.